There are many counts of the clone carrying this T cell receptor (beta chain). What it recognizes is unknown. V was cut by 3 bases and J by 8 bases, with 7 bases left in between. CDR1 and CDR2 from the germline V gene are MNHEY and SVGAGI. CDR3 size: 11 residues. TCRdb itself ran the RT-PCR reads through MiXCR, one entry per CDR3 protein. The sample lists approximately 680,000 distinct CDR3 sequences; approximately 14% were seen once. The data belong to a study of response to subunit inactivated influenza vaccine. Study-level findings and limits: A suggestion made by the authors is that each seasonal influenza vaccination recruits few new T cells.

The clonotype comes from a man aged 50 to 59 who received an inactivated influenza vaccine. The chain combines TRBV6-5 with TRBJ1-2; D not resolved. Sample: PBMCs from blood, taken 11 to 12 days after vaccination. CDR3 protein: CASSYNGGYTF. The CDR3 coding sequence is TGTGCCAGCAGTTATAACGGCGGCTACACCTTC.